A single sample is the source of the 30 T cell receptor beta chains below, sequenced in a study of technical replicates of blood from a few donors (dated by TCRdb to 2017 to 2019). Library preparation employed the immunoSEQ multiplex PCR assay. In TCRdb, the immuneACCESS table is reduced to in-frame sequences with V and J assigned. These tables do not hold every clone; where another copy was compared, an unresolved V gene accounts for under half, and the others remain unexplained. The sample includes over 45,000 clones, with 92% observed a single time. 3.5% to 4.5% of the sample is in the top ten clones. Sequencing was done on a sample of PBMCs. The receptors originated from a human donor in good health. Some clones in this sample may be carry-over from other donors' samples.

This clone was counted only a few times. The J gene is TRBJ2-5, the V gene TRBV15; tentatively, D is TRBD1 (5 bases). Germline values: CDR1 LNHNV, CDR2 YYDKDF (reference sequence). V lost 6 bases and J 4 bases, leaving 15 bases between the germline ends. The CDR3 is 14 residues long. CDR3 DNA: TGTGCCACCAGTAGGGGTCCCGGGCCAGAGACCCAGTACTTC. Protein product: CATSRGPGPETQYF.

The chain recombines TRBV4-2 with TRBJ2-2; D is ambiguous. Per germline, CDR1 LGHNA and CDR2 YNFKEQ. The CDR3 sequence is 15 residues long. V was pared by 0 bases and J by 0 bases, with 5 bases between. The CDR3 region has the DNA TGTGCCAGCAGCCAAGAGTCAACGAACACCGGGGAGCTGTTTTTT. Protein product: CASSQESTNTGELFF.

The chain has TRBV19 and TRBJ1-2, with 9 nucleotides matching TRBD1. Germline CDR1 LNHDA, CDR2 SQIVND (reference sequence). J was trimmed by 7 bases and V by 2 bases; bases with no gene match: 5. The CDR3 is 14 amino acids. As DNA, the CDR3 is TGTGCCAGTAGTATACCAGGGACAGGGTCTGGCTACACCTTC. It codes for CASSIPGTGSGYTF.

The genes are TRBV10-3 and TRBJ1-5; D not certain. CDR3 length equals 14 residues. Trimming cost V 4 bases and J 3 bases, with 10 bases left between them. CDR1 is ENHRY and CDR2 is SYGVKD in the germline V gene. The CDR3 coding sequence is TGTGCCATCAGTGCAGAGGCCAACAATCAGCCCCAGCATTTT. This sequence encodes CAISAEANNQPQHF.

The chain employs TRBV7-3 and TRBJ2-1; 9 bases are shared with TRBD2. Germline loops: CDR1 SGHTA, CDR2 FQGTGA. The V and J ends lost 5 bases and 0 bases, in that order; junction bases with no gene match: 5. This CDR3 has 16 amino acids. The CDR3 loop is CASSLSGGSSYNEQFF. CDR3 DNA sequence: TGTGCCAGCAGCCTAAGCGGGGGGAGCTCCTACAATGAGCAGTTCTTC.

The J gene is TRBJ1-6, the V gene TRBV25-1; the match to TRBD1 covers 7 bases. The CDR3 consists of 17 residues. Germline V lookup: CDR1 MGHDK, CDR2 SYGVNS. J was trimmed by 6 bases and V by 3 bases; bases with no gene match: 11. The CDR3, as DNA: TGTGCCAGCAGTGAGAAGGGGGCAGGGGCGGTTAATTCACCCCTCCACTTT. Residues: CASSEKGAGAVNSPLHF.

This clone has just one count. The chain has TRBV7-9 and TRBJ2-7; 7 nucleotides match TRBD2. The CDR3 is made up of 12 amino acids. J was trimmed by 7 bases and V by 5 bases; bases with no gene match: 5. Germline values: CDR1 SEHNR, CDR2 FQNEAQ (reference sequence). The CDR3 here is CASSPPGGEQYF. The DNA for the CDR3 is TGTGCCAGCAGCCCACCGGGGGGTGAGCAGTACTTC.

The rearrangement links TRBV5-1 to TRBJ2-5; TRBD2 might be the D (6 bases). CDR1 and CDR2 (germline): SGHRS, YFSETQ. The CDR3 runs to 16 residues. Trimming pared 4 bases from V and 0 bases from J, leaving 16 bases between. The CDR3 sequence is CASSVLGGVYQETQYF. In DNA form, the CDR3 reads TGCGCCAGCAGCGTCTTGGGCGGGGTATACCAAGAGACCCAGTACTTC.

The CDR3 sequence: CSVGRGQGNTGELFF. The CDR3 DNA is TGCAGCGTGGGTAGGGGCCAAGGGAACACCGGGGAGCTGTTTTTT. The gene calls are TRBV29-1 and TRBJ2-2; TRBD1 might be the D (5 bases). Trimming took 6 bases from V and 1 from J, leaving 15 bases between them. Germline V CDR1 and CDR2: SQVTM, ANQGSEA. This CDR3 is built from 15 residues.

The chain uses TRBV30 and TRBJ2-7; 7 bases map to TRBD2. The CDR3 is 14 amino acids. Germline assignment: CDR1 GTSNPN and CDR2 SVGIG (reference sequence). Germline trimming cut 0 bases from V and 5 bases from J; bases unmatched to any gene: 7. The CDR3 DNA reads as TGTGCCTGGAGTGTAGGCGCGGGAGTTCACGAGCAGTACTTC. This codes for CAWSVGAGVHEQYF.

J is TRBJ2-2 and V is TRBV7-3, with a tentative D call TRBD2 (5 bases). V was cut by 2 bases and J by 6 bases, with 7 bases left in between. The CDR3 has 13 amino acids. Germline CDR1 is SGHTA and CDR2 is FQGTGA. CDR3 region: CASSLEGPGELFF. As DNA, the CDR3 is TGTGCCAGCAGCTTAGAGGGCCCCGGGGAGCTGTTTTTT.

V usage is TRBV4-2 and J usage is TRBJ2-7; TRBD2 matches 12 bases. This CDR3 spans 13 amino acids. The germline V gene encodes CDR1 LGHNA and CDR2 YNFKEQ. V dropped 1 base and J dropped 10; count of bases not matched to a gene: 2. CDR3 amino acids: CASSQASGREQYF. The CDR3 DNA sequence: TGTGCCAGCAGCCAAGCTAGCGGGAGGGAACAGTACTTC.

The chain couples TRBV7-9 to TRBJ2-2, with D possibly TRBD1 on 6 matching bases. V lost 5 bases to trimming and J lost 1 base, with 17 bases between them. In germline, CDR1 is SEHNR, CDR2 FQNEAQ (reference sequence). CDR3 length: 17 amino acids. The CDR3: CASSIKPGQRNTGELFF. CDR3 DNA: TGTGCCAGCAGCATCAAACCGGGACAACGGAACACCGGGGAGCTGTTTTTT.

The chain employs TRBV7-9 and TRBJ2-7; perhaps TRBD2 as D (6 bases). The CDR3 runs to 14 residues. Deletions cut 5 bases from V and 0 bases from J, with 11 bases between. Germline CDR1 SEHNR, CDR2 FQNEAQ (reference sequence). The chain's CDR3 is CASSPGGVSYEQYF. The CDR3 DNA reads TGTGCCAGCAGCCCCGGGGGAGTCTCCTACGAGCAGTACTTC.

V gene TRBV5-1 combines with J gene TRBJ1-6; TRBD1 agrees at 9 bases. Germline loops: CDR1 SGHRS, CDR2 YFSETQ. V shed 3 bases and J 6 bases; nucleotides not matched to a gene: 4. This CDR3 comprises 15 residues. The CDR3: CASSSATGGNSPLHF. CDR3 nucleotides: TGCGCCAGCAGCTCGGCGACAGGGGGTAATTCACCCCTCCACTTT.

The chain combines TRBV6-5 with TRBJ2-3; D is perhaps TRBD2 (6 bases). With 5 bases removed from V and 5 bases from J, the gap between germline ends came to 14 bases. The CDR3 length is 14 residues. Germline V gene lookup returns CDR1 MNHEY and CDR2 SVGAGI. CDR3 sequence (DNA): TGTGCCAGCAGTCCCGGGACTGTCGGAGATACGCAGTATTTT. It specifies CASSPGTVGDTQYF.

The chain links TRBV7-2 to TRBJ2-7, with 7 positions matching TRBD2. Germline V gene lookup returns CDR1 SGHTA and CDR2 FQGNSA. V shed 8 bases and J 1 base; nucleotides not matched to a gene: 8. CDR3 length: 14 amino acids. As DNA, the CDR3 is TGTGCCAGCGCAACGGGAGGAAGTTCCTACGAGCAGTACTTC. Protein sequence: CASATGGSSYEQYF.

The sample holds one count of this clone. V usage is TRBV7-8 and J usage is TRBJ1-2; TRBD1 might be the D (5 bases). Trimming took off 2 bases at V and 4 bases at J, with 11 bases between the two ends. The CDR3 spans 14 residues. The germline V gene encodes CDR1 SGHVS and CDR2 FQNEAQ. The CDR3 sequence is CASSLSAGVYGYTF. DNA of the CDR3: TGTGCCAGCAGCTTATCCGCGGGGGTCTATGGCTACACCTTC.

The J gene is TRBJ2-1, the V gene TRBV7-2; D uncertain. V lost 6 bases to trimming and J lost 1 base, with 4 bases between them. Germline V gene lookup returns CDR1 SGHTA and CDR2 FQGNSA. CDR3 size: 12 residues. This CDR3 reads CASSPSYNEQFF. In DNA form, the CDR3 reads TGTGCCAGCAGTCCGTCCTACAATGAGCAGTTCTTC. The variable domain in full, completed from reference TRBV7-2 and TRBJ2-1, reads GAGVSQSPSNKVTEKGKDVELRCDPISGHTALYWYRQSLGQGLEFLIYFQGNSAPDKSGLPSDRFSAERTGGSVSTLTIQRTQQEDSAVYLCASSPSYNEQFFGPGTRLTVL.

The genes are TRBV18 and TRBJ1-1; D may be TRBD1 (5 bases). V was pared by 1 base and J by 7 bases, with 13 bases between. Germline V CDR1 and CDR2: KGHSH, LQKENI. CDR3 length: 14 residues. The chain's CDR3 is CASSPQAGRVEAFF. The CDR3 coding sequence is TGTGCCAGCTCACCACAGGCAGGGAGGGTTGAAGCTTTCTTT.

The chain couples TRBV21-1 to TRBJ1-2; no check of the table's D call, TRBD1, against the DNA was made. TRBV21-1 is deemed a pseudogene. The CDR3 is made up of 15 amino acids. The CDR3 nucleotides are TGTGCCAGCAGCAGGAACCGGGACAGGGGATATGGCTACACCTTC. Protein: CASSRNRDRGYGYTF.

The CDR3 spells CASSSPSGLNSPLHF. The CDR3 DNA reads TGTGCCAGCAGTTCCCCATCAGGATTGAATTCACCCCTCCACTTT. The chain employs TRBV28 and TRBJ1-6; D unresolved. Trimming removed 4 bases from V and 7 bases from J, with 14 bases in between. The CDR3 covers 15 residues. Germline V gene lookup returns CDR1 MDHEN and CDR2 SYDVKM.

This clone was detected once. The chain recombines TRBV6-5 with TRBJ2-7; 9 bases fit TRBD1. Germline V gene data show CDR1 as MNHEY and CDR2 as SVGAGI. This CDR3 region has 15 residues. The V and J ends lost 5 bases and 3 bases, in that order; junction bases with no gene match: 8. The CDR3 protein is CASSGSTGGLYEQYF. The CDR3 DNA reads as TGTGCCAGCAGTGGATCAACAGGGGGCCTCTACGAGCAGTACTTC.

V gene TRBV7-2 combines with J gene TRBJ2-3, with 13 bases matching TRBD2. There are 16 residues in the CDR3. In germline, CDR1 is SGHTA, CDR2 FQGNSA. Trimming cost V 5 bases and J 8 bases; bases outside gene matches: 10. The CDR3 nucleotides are TGTGCCAGCAGCACCGGACTAGCGGGGGCGGGGGGTACGCAGTATTTT. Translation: CASSTGLAGAGGTQYF.

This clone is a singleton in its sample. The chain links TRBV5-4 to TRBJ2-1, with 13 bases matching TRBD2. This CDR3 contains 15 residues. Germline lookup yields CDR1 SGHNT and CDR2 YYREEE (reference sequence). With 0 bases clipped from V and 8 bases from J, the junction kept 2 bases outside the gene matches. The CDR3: CASSLELAGGHEQFF. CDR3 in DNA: TGTGCCAGCAGCTTGGAACTAGCGGGGGGGCATGAGCAGTTCTTC.

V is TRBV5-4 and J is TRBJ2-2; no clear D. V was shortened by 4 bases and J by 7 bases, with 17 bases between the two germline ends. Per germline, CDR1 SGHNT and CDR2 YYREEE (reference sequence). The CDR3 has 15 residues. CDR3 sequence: CASSPDTGRVGELFF. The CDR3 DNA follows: TGTGCCAGCAGCCCTGACACTGGGCGAGTCGGGGAGCTGTTTTTT.

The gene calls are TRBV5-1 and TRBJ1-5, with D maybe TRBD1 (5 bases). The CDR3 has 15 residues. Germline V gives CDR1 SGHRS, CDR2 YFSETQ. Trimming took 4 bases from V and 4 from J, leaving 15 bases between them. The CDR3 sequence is CASSPWGDRNQPQHF. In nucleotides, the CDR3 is TGCGCCAGCAGCCCGTGGGGGGATCGGAATCAGCCCCAGCATTTT.

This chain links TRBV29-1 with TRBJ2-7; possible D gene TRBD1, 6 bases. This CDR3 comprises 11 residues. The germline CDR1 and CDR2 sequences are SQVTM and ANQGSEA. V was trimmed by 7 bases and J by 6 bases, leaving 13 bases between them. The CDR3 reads CSGEQGREQYF. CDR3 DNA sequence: TGCAGCGGGGAACAGGGTCGCGAGCAGTACTTC.

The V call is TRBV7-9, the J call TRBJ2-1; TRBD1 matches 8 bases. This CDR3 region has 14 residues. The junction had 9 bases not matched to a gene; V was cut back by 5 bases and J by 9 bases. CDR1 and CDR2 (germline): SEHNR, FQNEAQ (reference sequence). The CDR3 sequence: CASSIGQGSGEQFF. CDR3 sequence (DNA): TGTGCCAGCAGCATCGGACAGGGATCAGGTGAGCAGTTCTTC.

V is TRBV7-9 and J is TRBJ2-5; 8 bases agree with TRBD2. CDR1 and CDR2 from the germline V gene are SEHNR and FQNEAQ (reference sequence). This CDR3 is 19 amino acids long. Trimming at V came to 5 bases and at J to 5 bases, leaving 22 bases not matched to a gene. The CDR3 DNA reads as TGTGCCAGCAGCCCAATAATAACTAGCGGAGCGGGATTATGGGAGACCCAGTACTTC. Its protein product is CASSPIITSGAGLWETQYF.